Below, one T cell receptor beta chain is given with its context. What it recognizes is unknown. Germline CDR1 is SNHLY and CDR2 is FYNNEI. J lost 0 bases, V lost 10 bases, and 9 bases had no gene match. The CDR3 is made up of 15 amino acids. Time point described: week 23, last vaccination. Doses comprised 300 ug of mutant IDH1 20-mer peptide each, plus topical imiquimod. These data are taken from a study of a mutant IDH1 vaccine in newly diagnosed glioma. In the study overall: With temozolomide cycles, or 4-6 weeks after radiotherapy alone, vaccination was started.

The assay was immunoSEQ multiplex PCR, and TCRdb's table has in-frame clones only and misses some. Here the sample spans roughly 43,000 clones, about four fifths being singletons. Study observations and caveats: Immune responses induced by the vaccine were seen in approximately 93% of patients, spanning multiple MHC alleles.

The source is a woman younger than 35 with glioma. Some clones in this sample may be carry-over from other donors' samples. The starting material was PBMCs, obtained from a glioma patient whose treatment included an IDH1 peptide vaccine. The chain joins TRBV2 to TRBJ1-1; TRBD1 matches 9 bases. The CDR3 loop is CAIPTGGALNTEAFF. Written as DNA, the CDR3 is TGTGCCATTCCGACAGGGGGGGCTCTGAACACTGAAGCTTTCTTT.